A single sample gave rise to the 30 T cell receptor beta chains below, sequenced in a study of shared clonotypes between healthy human individuals. Naivety among CD8 cells was defined by CD45RO negativity and positive CCR7 selection, thereby excluding terminally differentiated effector memory CD45RA+ cells. This table comes from immunoSEQ multiplex PCR, and its TCRdb copy is limited to in-frame clones, with some not included. The data show about 590,000 clones, nearly 97% seen once. The sample taken for sequencing was naive CD8+ T cells sorted from blood. Receptors were obtained from a woman in her twenties or thirties in good health.

V gene TRBV6-6 combines with J gene TRBJ1-5; maybe TRBD1 (6 bases). Germline V gene lookup returns CDR1 MNHNY and CDR2 SVGAGI (reference sequence). V shed 4 bases and J shed 7 bases, with 14 bases lying between them. The CDR3 is made up of 14 amino acids. CDR3 in DNA: TGTGCCAGCAGTTCGACAGGCGGCAGACAGCCCCAGCATTTT. It yields the protein CASSSTGGRQPQHF.

J is TRBJ1-1 and V is TRBV11-2; D gene unclear. V lost 0 bases and J lost 4, with 15 bases in between. CDR3 length: 16 residues. Germline-derived CDR1 and CDR2 are SGHAT and FQNNGV. CDR3 sequence reads: CASSLDSGRWFTEAFF. The CDR3 DNA follows: TGTGCCAGCAGCTTAGATTCAGGCAGGTGGTTCACTGAAGCTTTCTTT.

The chain combines TRBV29-1 with TRBJ2-3; D call uncertain. The length of the CDR3 is 13 residues. Trimming took off 1 base at V and 0 bases at J, with 5 bases between the two ends. CDR1 SQVTM and CDR2 ANQGSEA come from the germline V gene. The CDR3 protein is CSVEASSTDTQYF. CDR3 sequence (DNA): TGCAGCGTTGAAGCCTCTAGCACAGATACGCAGTATTTT.

The chain is built from TRBV15 and TRBJ2-7, with TRBD2 matching over 10 bases. There are 15 residues in the CDR3. Trimming at V came to 0 bases and at J to 5 bases, leaving 4 bases not matched to a gene. Germline V gene sequence: CDR1 LNHNV, CDR2 YYDKDF (reference sequence). CDR3 nucleotides: TGTGCCACCAGCAGAGAACCTAGCGGGAGAAACGAGCAGTACTTC. Amino acid sequence: CATSREPSGRNEQYF.

As regards this clone: The same CDR3 also results from other DNA sequences found in this sample. This sequence joins TRBV28 and TRBJ2-1; no firm D call. The CDR3 covers 11 residues. V was shortened by 3 bases and J by 4 bases, with 1 base between the two germline ends. Germline-derived CDR1 and CDR2 are MDHEN and SYDVKM. Written as DNA, the CDR3 is TGTGCCAGCAGTTTTTACAATGAGCAGTTCTTC. Protein: CASSFYNEQFF.

The chain has TRBV5-8 and TRBJ2-7; D not certain. This CDR3 region has 12 residues. V shed 0 bases and J shed 2 bases, with 3 bases lying between them. Per the germline V gene, CDR1 is SGHTS and CDR2 is YDEGEE. CDR3 sequence reads: CASSLGTYEQYF. CDR3 coding DNA: TGTGCCAGCAGCTTGGGTACCTACGAGCAGTACTTC.

In the case of this clone: This CDR3 is also generated by other DNA sequences in the sample. The chain employs TRBV28 and TRBJ2-7, with a weak D call TRBD2 (6 bases). The CDR3 covers 13 residues. V was trimmed by 2 bases and J by 3 bases, leaving 8 bases between them. Germline loops: CDR1 MDHEN, CDR2 SYDVKM. The CDR3 is CASSLSSGYEQYF. Here the CDR3 DNA reads TGTGCCAGCAGTTTAAGTAGCGGCTACGAGCAGTACTTC.

CDR3 sequence: CASSLTGGYNEQFF. Here the CDR3 DNA reads TGTGCCAGCAGCCTAACCGGGGGTTACAATGAGCAGTTCTTC. The J gene is TRBJ2-1, the V gene TRBV25-1; weak D call: TRBD2 (6 bases). Trimming pared 6 bases from V and 4 bases from J, leaving 13 bases between. This CDR3 has 14 amino acids. Germline CDR1 is MGHDK and CDR2 is SYGVNS.

The gene calls are TRBV7-3 and TRBJ2-1; D is unresolved. V gave up 5 bases and J gave up 10 bases, with 18 bases separating them. This CDR3 has 14 residues. CDR1 is SGHTA and CDR2 is FQGTGA in the germline V gene. The CDR3: CASSLPLGATEQFF. CDR3 nucleotides: TGTGCCAGCAGCCTACCGCTCGGTGCGACGGAGCAGTTCTTC.

The chain carries TRBV2 and TRBJ2-7; D is unresolved. CDR1 is SNHLY and CDR2 is FYNNEI in the germline V gene. Trimming cost V 7 bases and J 0 bases, with 4 bases left between them. This CDR3 is built from 11 residues. CDR3 loop: CASTLSYEQYF. The CDR3 nucleotides read TGTGCCAGCACTCTCTCCTACGAGCAGTACTTC.

For the CDR3, the DNA is TGCGCCAGCAGCGCACCGGGACTAATACAAGAGACCCAGTACTTC. Amino acids: CASSAPGLIQETQYF. This rearrangement joins TRBV4-1 to TRBJ2-5, with 7 bases identical to TRBD2. This CDR3 comprises 15 residues. The J segment lost 2 bases and the V segment lost 5 bases, leaving 8 bases of the junction unmatched. Germline CDR1 is MGHRA and CDR2 is YSYEKL.

The rearrangement joins TRBV7-8 to TRBJ2-2; tentative D call: TRBD2 (5 bases). Trimming shortened V by 2 bases and J by 4 bases, and 11 bases separated the two germline ends. The germline gives CDR1 SGHVS, CDR2 FQNEAQ. The CDR3 is made up of 15 amino acids. The CDR3 coding sequence is TGTGCCAGCAGCTTACCCAGCGGCATCACCGGGGAGCTGTTTTTT. Translating gives CASSLPSGITGELFF.

This chain joins TRBV5-5 and TRBJ2-1, with D unclear. CDR1 and CDR2 from the germline V gene are SGHKS and YYEKEE (reference sequence). The CDR3 is made up of 15 amino acids. V was cut by 6 bases and J by 2 bases, with 15 bases left in between. CDR3 nucleotides: TGTGCCAGCATAAGGTTCGAAGCAGCCTACAATGAGCAGTTCTTC. This encodes CASIRFEAAYNEQFF.

The chain links TRBV2 to TRBJ2-1, with TRBD2 as a possible D gene (6 bases). V was pared by 5 bases and J by 4 bases, with 12 bases between. This CDR3 has 14 residues. Germline V gives CDR1 SNHLY, CDR2 FYNNEI. CDR3 nucleotides: TGTGCCAGCAGTCCGGGAGCTGGGTACAATGAGCAGTTCTTC. Translating gives CASSPGAGYNEQFF. Using reference TRBV2 and TRBJ2-1 for the parts outside the CDR3, the full variable domain is EPEVTQTPSHQVTQMGQEVILRCVPISNHLYFYWYRQILGQKVEFLVSFYNNEISEKSEIFDDQFSVERPDGSNFTLKIRSTKLEDSAMYFCASSPGAGYNEQFFGPGTRLTVL.

DNA for the CDR3: TGTGCCAGCAGTAGCGGGCGCGGGAGGGCCTACAATGAGCAGTTCTTC. Its protein is CASSSGRGRAYNEQFF. The genes are TRBV21-1 and TRBJ2-1; TRBD2, the table's D call, was not compared with the DNA. TRBV21-1 is listed as a pseudogene. The CDR3 is 16 amino acids.

The V gene is TRBV19, the J gene TRBJ1-1; D is unclear. CDR3 length: 13 residues. V gave up 3 bases and J gave up 6 bases, with 11 bases separating them. CDR1 is LNHDA, CDR2 SQIVND, per germline (reference sequence). The CDR3: CASSMEVYSEAFF. CDR3 nucleotides: TGTGCCAGTAGTATGGAAGTATATTCTGAAGCTTTCTTT. Using reference TRBV19 and TRBJ1-1 for the parts outside the CDR3, the full variable domain is DGGITQSPKYLFRKEGQNVTLSCEQNLNHDAMYWYRQDPGQGLRLIYYSQIVNDFQKGDIAEGYSVSREKKESFPLTVTSAQKNPTAFYLCASSMEVYSEAFFGQGTRLTVV.

This chain connects TRBV5-6 to TRBJ2-5; 7 bases align to TRBD1. Trimming removed 3 bases from V and 8 bases from J; junction bases left unmatched: 10. The CDR3 runs to 14 residues. Per the germline V gene, CDR1 is SGHDT and CDR2 is YYEEEE. The CDR3 DNA follows: TGTGCCAGCAGCTGGGCAGGGGGAGTAAGAACCCAGTACTTC. Protein sequence: CASSWAGGVRTQYF.

The V gene is TRBV13, the J gene TRBJ2-7; D not certain. The CDR3 has 14 amino acids. CDR1 is PRHDT, CDR2 FYEKMQ, per germline (reference sequence). V shed 0 bases and J shed 1 base, with 7 bases lying between them. This CDR3 reads CASSLGVRSYEQYF. CDR3 in DNA: TGTGCCAGCAGCTTAGGGGTCCGGTCCTACGAGCAGTACTTC.

The chain uses TRBV11-1 and TRBJ2-3; D is perhaps TRBD1 (5 bases). The V end was cut by 4 bases, the J end by 4 bases, with 21 bases between. This CDR3 is 17 amino acids long. Germline values: CDR1 SGHAT, CDR2 FQDESV (reference sequence). The CDR3 coding sequence is TGTGCCAGCAGCTCAATTATCCCCGGCAGGGTAGCAGATACGCAGTATTTT. It codes for CASSSIIPGRVADTQYF.

The rearrangement uses TRBV28 and TRBJ2-5, with 8 bases that match TRBD2. V dropped 6 bases and J dropped 14; count of bases not matched to a gene: 11. This CDR3 comprises 12 residues. The germline gives CDR1 MDHEN, CDR2 SYDVKM. The CDR3 bases are TGTGCCAGCAGCCCCGGGGGGGCTAGCGAATACTTC. This gives the protein CASSPGGASEYF. The full variable domain, its missing parts supplied by reference TRBV28 and TRBJ2-5, is DVKVTQSSRYLVKRTGEKVFLECVQDMDHENMFWYRQDPGLGLRLIYFSYDVKMKEKGDIPEGYSVSREKKERFSLILESASTNQTSMYLCASSPGGASEYFGPGTRLLVL.

The chain carries TRBV6-5 and TRBJ2-7; no clear D. V shed 0 bases and J shed 3 bases, with 9 bases lying between them. This CDR3 has 14 residues. Germline V CDR1 and CDR2: MNHEY, SVGAGI. Here the CDR3 DNA reads TGTGCCAGCAGTTACTCGATACAGTTCTACGAGCAGTACTTC. Protein product: CASSYSIQFYEQYF.

This chain connects TRBV2 to TRBJ2-3; 10 bases are shared with TRBD2. The junction had 15 bases not matched to a gene; V was cut back by 9 bases and J by 0 bases. Germline CDR1 and CDR2: SNHLY and FYNNEI. The CDR3 sequence is 18 residues long. The CDR3 DNA sequence: TGTGCCAGAGGACAAACAGGGCTAGCGGGAGCCAGCACAGATACGCAGTATTTT. Its protein is CARGQTGLAGASTDTQYF. The complete variable domain, with remaining parts taken from reference TRBV2 and TRBJ2-3, reads EPEVTQTPSHQVTQMGQEVILRCVPISNHLYFYWYRQILGQKVEFLVSFYNNEISEKSEIFDDQFSVERPDGSNFTLKIRSTKLEDSAMYFCARGQTGLAGASTDTQYFGPGTRLTVL.

The chain employs TRBV27 and TRBJ1-2; D perhaps matches TRBD1 (5 bases). Germline V lookup: CDR1 MNHEY, CDR2 SMNVEV (reference sequence). This CDR3 comprises 15 residues. V dropped 6 bases and J dropped 3 bases, with 17 bases sitting between them. The CDR3 region is CASSPGSGTHYGYTF. The CDR3 coding sequence is TGTGCCAGCAGCCCCGGATCAGGGACCCACTATGGCTACACCTTC.

The chain has TRBV13 and TRBJ2-2; 11 nucleotides line up with TRBD2. Per the germline V gene, CDR1 is PRHDT and CDR2 is FYEKMQ (reference sequence). The CDR3 loop spans 17 amino acids. Unmatched junction bases numbered 7, after V lost 0 bases and J lost 7 bases. The CDR3 spells CASSLGTSGMNGGELFF. In nucleotides, the CDR3 is TGTGCCAGCAGCTTAGGGACTAGCGGGATGAATGGCGGGGAGCTGTTTTTT.

The chain combines TRBV4-1 with TRBJ2-7; a possible D gene is TRBD2 (6 bases). The CDR3 is 12 residues long. Between the trimmed V and J ends, which lost 2 bases and 6 bases, there was a span of 8 bases. The germline CDR1 and CDR2 sequences are MGHRA and YSYEKL. The CDR3 reads CASSQWGGEQYF. DNA for the CDR3: TGCGCCAGCAGCCAATGGGGAGGCGAGCAGTACTTC.

The chain is built from TRBV10-1 and TRBJ1-1, with 10 bases that match TRBD1. The CDR3 covers 16 residues. With V trimmed by 7 bases and J by 1 base, 9 bases remained unmatched. Germline CDR1 is WNHNN and CDR2 is SYGVQD (reference sequence). CDR3 in amino acids: CASTGQGVYRNTEAFF. The CDR3 nucleotides are TGCGCCAGCACCGGACAGGGGGTATATAGGAACACTGAAGCTTTCTTT.

The chain couples TRBV27 to TRBJ2-1; TRBD2 matches at 7 bases. The germline V gene encodes CDR1 MNHEY and CDR2 SMNVEV (reference sequence). After removal of 8 bases from V and 5 bases from J, the junction contained 3 bases not matched to a gene. This CDR3 spans 12 amino acids. The CDR3 protein is CASLGGDNEQFF. The DNA for the CDR3 is TGTGCCAGCCTTGGGGGGGACAATGAGCAGTTCTTC.

The gene calls are TRBV5-5 and TRBJ1-4, with a weak D call TRBD1 (6 bases). The CDR3 is made up of 11 amino acids. V was trimmed by 4 bases and J by 12 bases, leaving 10 bases between them. Germline lookup yields CDR1 SGHKS and CDR2 YYEKEE (reference sequence). The CDR3 spells CASSPGVELFF. The CDR3 bases are TGTGCCAGCAGCCCAGGGGTGGAACTGTTTTTT.

This rearrangement joins TRBV2 to TRBJ1-1; D ambiguous. Germline lookup yields CDR1 SNHLY and CDR2 FYNNEI. This CDR3 has 14 amino acids. The V end lost 6 bases, the J end lost 3 bases, and 14 bases lay between the germline ends. The CDR3 bases are TGTGCCAGCAGGGAGAAAGAAGGTTACACTGAAGCTTTCTTT. Translation: CASREKEGYTEAFF.

The chain is built from TRBV28 and TRBJ2-5; D possibly corresponds to TRBD1 (6 bases). The DNA end lines up better with TRBJ2-7; the J call may be wrong. This CDR3 has 14 amino acids. Looked up from germline, CDR1 is MDHEN and CDR2 is SYDVKM. The chain's CDR3 is CASTRSGGAYEQYF. The CDR3, as DNA: TGTGCCAGCACCCGCTCTGGGGGCGCTTACGAGCAGTACTTC.